This T cell receptor (beta chain) was documented in a study of cytotoxic CD8 clonotypes in ibrutinib-treated CLL. TCRdb's table, derived via immunoSEQ multiplex PCR, lists solely in-frame clones and lacks some. The data contain around 310,000 clones, roughly 80% of them singletons. Around 1.8 micrograms of genomic DNA (from cryopreserved PBMCs) were used for TCR beta libraries. V lost 2 bases, J lost 2 bases, and 11 bases lay in between. Germline CDR1 reads LGHNA; CDR2 reads YSLEER. The CDR3 runs 15 residues. The V gene is TRBV4-3, the J gene TRBJ2-3; no clear D. This TCR was recovered from a human donor with chronic lymphocytic leukemia. The sample here was PBMCs, taken before ibrutinib treatment. CDR3 sequence (DNA): TGCGCCAGCAGCCAACGGCCTACAATCACAGATACGCAGTATTTT. Translating it yields CASSQRPTITDTQYF.